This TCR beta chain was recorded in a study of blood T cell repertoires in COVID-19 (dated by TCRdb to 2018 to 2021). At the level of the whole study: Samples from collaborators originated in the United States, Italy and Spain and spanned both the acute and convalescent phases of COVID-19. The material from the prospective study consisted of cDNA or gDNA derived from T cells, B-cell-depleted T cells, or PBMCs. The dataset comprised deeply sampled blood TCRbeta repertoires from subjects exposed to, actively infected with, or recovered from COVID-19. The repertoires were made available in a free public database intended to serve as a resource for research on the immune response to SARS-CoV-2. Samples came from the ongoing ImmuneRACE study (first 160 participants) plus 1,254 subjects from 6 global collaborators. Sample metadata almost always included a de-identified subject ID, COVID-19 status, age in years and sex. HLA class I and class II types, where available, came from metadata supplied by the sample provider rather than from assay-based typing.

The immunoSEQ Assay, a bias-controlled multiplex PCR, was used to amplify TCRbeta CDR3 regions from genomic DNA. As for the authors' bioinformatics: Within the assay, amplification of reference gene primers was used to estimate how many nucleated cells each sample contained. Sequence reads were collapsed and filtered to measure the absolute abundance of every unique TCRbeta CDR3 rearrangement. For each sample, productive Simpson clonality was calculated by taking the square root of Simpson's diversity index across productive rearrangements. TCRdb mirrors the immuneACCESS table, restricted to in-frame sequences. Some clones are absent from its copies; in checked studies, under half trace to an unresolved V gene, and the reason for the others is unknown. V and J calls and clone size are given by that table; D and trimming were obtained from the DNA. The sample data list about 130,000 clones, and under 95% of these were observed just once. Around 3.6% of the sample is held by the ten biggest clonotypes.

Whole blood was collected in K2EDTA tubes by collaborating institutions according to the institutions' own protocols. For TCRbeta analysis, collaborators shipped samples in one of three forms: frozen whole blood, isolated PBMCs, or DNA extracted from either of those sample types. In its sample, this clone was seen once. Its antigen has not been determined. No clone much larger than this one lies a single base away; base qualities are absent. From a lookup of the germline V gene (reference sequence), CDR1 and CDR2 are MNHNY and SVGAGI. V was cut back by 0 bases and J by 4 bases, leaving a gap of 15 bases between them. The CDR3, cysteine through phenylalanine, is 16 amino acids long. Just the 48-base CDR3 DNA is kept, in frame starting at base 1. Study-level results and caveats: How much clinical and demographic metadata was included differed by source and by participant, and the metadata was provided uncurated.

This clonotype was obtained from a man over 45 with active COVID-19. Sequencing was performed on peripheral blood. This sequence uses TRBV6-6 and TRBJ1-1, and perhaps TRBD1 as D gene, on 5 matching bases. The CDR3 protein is CASSYSTLDRVTEAFF. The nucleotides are TGTGCCAGCAGTTACTCCACGCTCGACAGAGTCACTGAAGCTTTCTTT.